This T cell receptor beta chain was sequenced in a study of shared clonotypes between healthy human individuals. Points from the study as a whole: The four-donor shared clonotypes exceeded non-shared clonotypes in generation probability, with non-shared ones scoring lower.

With respect to this clone: The antigen is not known.

Sequenced by immunoSEQ multiplex PCR; TCRdb stores in-frame clones only, minus some. The sample holds more than 2,000,000 clones, approximately 93% seen once. Germline CDR1 SGHRS, CDR2 YFSETQ. Trimming removed 6 bases from V and 0 bases from J, with 10 bases in between. The CDR3 has 14 amino acids. V is TRBV5-1 and J is TRBJ2-1; a weak D match, TRBD2 (5 bases). This sequence was found in a man between 18 and 29 years old in good health. Some clones in this sample may be carry-over from other donors' samples. The sequenced sample consisted of naive CD4+ T cells from PBMCs. Noted subset: CD45RA+ positively selected. CDR3 loop: CASTVSGSYNEQFF. CDR3 in DNA: TGCGCCAGCACTGTAAGCGGCTCCTACAATGAGCAGTTCTTC.